The subject of this entry is one T cell receptor (beta chain). This clone was observed once. No antigen is known for it. The sample holds no much larger clone one base away, and base qualities are not on file. The cohort was made up of approximately 670 healthy bone marrow donors. Cohort members were all nominally healthy when sampled, although unrecorded immune exposures were likely present. The donor was CMV seropositive and was included in the group of some 290 seropositive cohort members. A peripheral blood sample was collected from each donor, and TCR beta sequencing was performed on peripheral blood mononuclear cells. Genomic DNA extraction from the blood cell samples was performed with the Qiagen DNeasy Blood Extraction Kit. The CDR3, from cysteine to phenylalanine, totals 16 residues. The only DNA kept is the CDR3, 48 bases in frame from the first base. CDR1 and CDR2, looked up from the germline V gene (reference sequence), are LNHNV and YYDKDF. Trimming leaves V shorter by 5 bases and J shorter by 1 base, with the junction holding 9 bases beyond the gene matches.

The method was the immunoSEQ multiplex PCR assay. For the multiplex PCR, a mixture combining 60 forward primers for TCR Vbeta segments and 13 reverse primers for TCR Jbeta segments was used. The CDR3 region of rearranged TCR beta genes was amplified from genomic DNA by a multiplex PCR assay. The Illumina HiSeq System was used to sequence the amplified TCR beta libraries as 87-base-pair reads. On the authors' methods: A later analysis tallied around 87 million unique TCR beta chains across the 666 repertoires, and about 12 million of those chains were shared by two or more donors. To remove PCR and sequencing errors, raw reads were error-corrected and collapsed into unique sequences using a nearest-neighbor algorithm that merged closely related sequences. Alignment of CDR3 sequences to IMGT reference sequences was used to assign V, D and J gene segments. Each retained sequence needed at least a six-nucleotide match to both a V gene segment and a J gene segment. Rearrangements were classified as productive when the CDR3 lacked stop codons and remained in frame with V and J, and all other rearrangements were classified as non-productive. CDR3 was defined by IMGT convention, running from the second conserved V-encoded cysteine to the conserved J-encoded phenylalanine. Sequences without an unambiguous match to a single V gene segment were excluded from the earlier analysis of over 500 of the donors. In an earlier analysis of approximately 500 of the donors, a V segment was called functional when productive rearrangements were above 56.7%, and segregating when the standard deviation between donors exceeded 5%. A statistical classification framework was built for diagnosing cytomegalovirus status from the catalog of TCR beta chain sequences. In a later analysis, V and J genes were assigned by comparing TCR nucleotide sequences against IMGT/GENE-DB human TR gene sequences. The TCRdist pipeline was used in a later analysis to assign CDR3 sequences and most-parsimonious VDJ recombination scenarios. In a later analysis, each TCR beta chain was defined by its CDR3 amino acid sequence together with its V-gene family, and reads lacking a unique V-gene family were excluded. As a way to deal with suspected cross-contamination and a sequencing artifact, a later analysis dropped 450 to 600 nucleotide sequences that were highly shared and had low generation probability. In a later analysis, a clonal expansion index for each public chain was calculated from normalized within-repertoire ranks of inferred template counts. A later analysis computed generation probabilities with a VDJ recombination model fitted to out-of-frame rearrangements, and checked the results against IGoR. Hypergeometric tests were used in a later analysis to score TCR-TCR, TCR-HLA and TCR-CMV co-occurrence, with a repertoire-size bias correction applied to the TCR pairs. False discovery rates were estimated in a later analysis by permuting HLA or CMV assignments 20 times. A later analysis grouped co-occurring TCRs with DBSCAN, adding TCRdist sequence similarity when clustering within HLA-allele-positive subsets. Co-occurrence clustering excluded repertoires with fewer than 30,000 or more than 120,000 public chains, plus five with anomalous nucleotide sharing. TCRdb stores this immuneACCESS table with in-frame sequences only. Part of the clones is absent; in the studies checked, under half of the shortfall reflects unresolved V genes, and no reason is known for the rest. V and J calls and clone size follow that table, whereas D and trimming were derived from the DNA. For this sample there are roughly 120,000 clones; roughly 65% appear just once. The ten largest make up 10% of the sample.

These data come from a study of cytomegalovirus exposure and HLA in healthy donors (dated 2017 in TCRdb). Notes on the research overall: In an earlier analysis of 587 of the donors, approximately 300 Gb of sequence data and approximately 120 million unique TCR beta sequences from 180 million or so T cells were reported. Because of strong linkage in the cohort, roughly five DR-DQ haplotypes were treated as single units for association and clustering. All discovery cohort repertoires had been generated on a single sequencing platform. Genome-wide SNP genotypes for about 60% of the roughly 700 donors were used in a later genetic analysis, which treated that subset as a discovery cohort. Of the roughly 410 genotyped donors, roughly 76% were placed in the genetic ancestry cluster associated with self-reported Caucasian donors. A later analysis re-analyzed previously published TCR beta repertoires from approximately 670 donors and added high-resolution HLA genotyping to study TCR occurrence patterns. In addition to the first cohort of several hundred subjects, a separate validation cohort of 120 different subjects was used. Among some 410 genotyped donors of the cohort, an average of approximately 240,000 unique TCR beta nucleotide sequences were sequenced per donor, roughly 18% of them non-productive. The number of donors typed differed by locus, with about 629-640 for A, B, C, DRB1 and DQB1, 522 for DQA1, 600 to 610 for DPA1, and 400 to 490 for DPB1. An early release that covered fewer than 800 HLA-typed donors contained around 330 gigabases of sequencing data and some 87 million unique TCR sequences. The study aimed to test whether cataloging public T cell receptors could reveal signatures of past pathogen exposure. Both class I and class II loci were covered by HLA typing, at four-digit resolution. In an earlier analysis of roughly 540 of the donors, high-throughput TCR beta sequencing was used to judge whether each TCR beta V gene segment behaved as functional or pseudogenic. The later analysis used no new phenotypic data to find candidate immune exposures, relying instead on TCR beta sequences and their occurrence across donors. The study combined high-throughput TCR immunosequencing, statistical association of individual TCRs with disease status, and machine learning to predict cytomegalovirus infection status. The study used immunosequencing to profile the T cell repertoires of 666 subjects and linked those repertoires to cytomegalovirus serostatus. Donor age, sex, ethnicity and CMV serostatus were collected together with the repertoire data. General findings and caveats noted by the study authors: For the cohort, immune exposure information was limited to CMV serostatus. The 87-base-pair reads could not distinguish some IMGT-functional V segments, including TRBV6-2 and TRBV6-3, so those segments were excluded. Strong co-occurrence of HLA alleles, especially DR and DQ, made assigning TCR associations to individual alleles difficult. Compared with equally common non-associated chains, HLA-associated TCR beta chains in a later analysis were more clonally expanded and had lower generation probabilities. According to the authors, the approach could potentially be generalized to other disease states and immunological phenotypes. In a later analysis, some 18,000 TCR beta sequences were associated with specific HLA alleles at a false discovery rate of 0.05. In both the original and validation cohorts, the classifier was reported to diagnose cytomegalovirus status with high specificity and sensitivity. V-gene and J-gene trimming of TCR beta chains was associated with a missense DCLRE1C variant in a later genetic analysis, and the association was replicated in an independent cohort. In a later analysis, the rate of TCR association differed among HLA loci, with DRB1 alleles having the most associated TCRs and HLA-C alleles having the fewest. Linkage disequilibrium might explain the correlated functional status among segregating V segments, but an unknown experimental factor could not be ruled out. A later analysis reported that several top co-occurrence clusters appeared linked to parvovirus B19, influenza, CMV and Epstein-Barr virus. A further reported finding was that TCR beta sequences accurately predicted the HLA-A and HLA-B alleles for most subjects in the first cohort. Because HLA typing was missing for some donors at each locus, association tests included only the typed subset. A cluster of highly shared sequence variants was judged likely to represent a technical artifact of the sequencing pipeline. Because counts were too low, some 17 rarely observed V segments, including chromosome 9 orphons, were excluded from the earlier analysis of roughly 580 of the donors. Most CMV-associated TCR beta chains appeared to be HLA-restricted in a later analysis, and the HLA associations seemed to be driven largely by CMV exposure. In the study, around 150 TCR beta chains were listed as associated with cytomegalovirus. Compared with the approximately 600-donor mean, donors in an Asian-associated ancestry cluster had fewer N-insertions in productive TCRs, according to a later genetic analysis. An earlier analysis of approximately 540 of the donors showed that most TCR beta V segments appeared in productive rearrangements either about 87% or about 30% of the time, which broadly matched IMGT annotations. Most TCR sequences were observed very rarely across donors, whereas some public TCRs were present in many individuals. The presence/absence analyses assumed that sequencing depth was roughly uniform across donors, and that assumption may not be true. In vitro tests confirmed that a few of the cytomegalovirus-associated TCR beta chains recognize cytomegalovirus antigens. This cohort had only TCR beta chains sequenced, and the lack of alpha or paired-chain data limited which features could be detected.

The TCR sequence derives from a man in his forties in good health and CMV-seropositive. The sequenced material came from PBMCs. The V and J genes are TRBV15 and TRBJ2-3; 7 bases in the junction line up with TRBD1. The CDR3 sequence is CATSSRQGPRTDTQYF. The nucleotide sequence reads TGTGCCACCAGCTCAAGACAGGGACCCCGCACAGATACGCAGTATTTT.